A selection of T cell receptor beta chains follows, all from one sample in a study of OX40 agonist ivuxolimab in advanced cancers. Produced via immunoSEQ multiplex PCR; TCRdb's table is partial and in-frame only. The sample holds 45,000 or so clones, 75% to 85% seen once. The sequencing here drew on CD4+ or CD8+ T cells sorted from blood, taken in a trial of the OX40 agonist ivuxolimab. The origin of the receptors is an adult with an advanced solid tumor such as melanoma, head and neck, liver or kidney cancer. CDR3s include the opening cysteine and the closing phenylalanine or tryptophan. A D gene is named only where the DNA matches it firmly. Size is omitted from some rows. Given values are once, few, many or a class for expanded clones.

>.|.|TRBV11-2
CASRGDAGGYTF
>.|TRBD1|TRBV7-9
CASSLGGQGEQYF
>.|.|TRBV6-5
CASSPGPTRREQYF
>once|TRBD2|TRBV29-1
CSVASGLAGRNEQFF
>few|.|TRBV6-4
CASSRPAHEQYF
>.|TRBD1|TRBV7-9
CASSSIGGQGYGYTF
>.|.|TRBV21-1
CASSPTGGTSIRGGNQPQHF
>.|TRBD1|TRBV2
CASGQGKTGAFF
>.|.|TRBV5-1
CASSMGGTGELFF
>once|.|TRBV5-5
CASSGSPYPEKLFF
>.|TRBD2|TRBV14
CASSRTSGSGGEQFF
>.|.|TRBV7-9
CASSFQGYEQYF
>.|.|TRBV5-4
CASSLDRTGELLF
>.|TRBD2|TRBV9
CASSNKRESSYNEQFF
>.|.|TRBV10-3
CAISEEQHTEAFF
>.|TRBD1|TRBV27
CASSLGQGFRQPQHF
>few|TRBD2|TRBV29-1
CSVRTSGRAGEQYF
>.|TRBD1|TRBV9
CASSVEGRQGREQYF
>.|.|TRBV5-8
CASSLGAPETQYF
>.|.|TRBV6-5
CASSYSRNGELFF
>.|TRBD1|TRBV27
CASSQGQGAANEKLFF
>once|.|TRBV4-3
CASSQSTDTQYF
>.|TRBD2|TRBV7-2
CASSSGLARSSYNEQFF
>.|.|TRBV5-6
CASSSDSYEQYF
>.|.|TRBV6-1
CASSEGAFDTEAFF
>.|.|TRBV15
CATSRDGDYSNQPQHF
>.|TRBD1|TRBV7-9
CASRSPGQSNYGYTF
>.|.|TRBV7-2
CASSPSSYEQYF
>.|.|TRBV19
CASRGTADTGELFF
>.|TRBD1|TRBV7-6
CASSLDRTGRGNTEAFF
>.|.|TRBV5-3
CARSLEGRNPYEQYF
>.|.|TRBV7-8
CVSSLREARPSDTQYF
>few|.|TRBV19
CASSISGTSVYNEQFF
>.|TRBD2|TRBV7-3
CASSLNSGGTGELFF
>.|.|TRBV27
CASSLKTGSYSYEQYF
>.|.|TRBV6-1
CASKAGEFGGYTF
>.|.|TRBV9
CASSVWDGSGELFF
>.|.|TRBV4-3
CASSQAQGYEQYF
>.|TRBD1|TRBV2
CASRQGLNTEAFF
>.|.|TRBV7-6
CASSLGVGGTEAFF
>.|TRBD2|TRBV6-6
CASRTSGQEQFF
>.|TRBD2|TRBV6-1
CASSEYGTSGNLNEQFF
>.|TRBD1|TRBV4-1
CASSPISRGQLLNEKLFF
>.|.|TRBV30
CAWSTRRGSGNTIYF
>.|TRBD1|TRBV29-1
CSVGQGKETQYF
>once|.|TRBV4-3
CASSQDRGTNEKLFF
>.|.|TRBV13
CASSPPEGAVVDTEAFF
>.|.|TRBV19
CASSRTGTSLNTEAFF
>.|.|TRBV7-9
CASSLGDTSNQPQHF
>.|.|TRBV5-1
CASSAPVVSGTDTQYF
>.|TRBD1|TRBV6-5
CASSSGGLSYGYTF
>.|.|TRBV11-2
CASSLLVPRTWAFF
>few|.|TRBV7-8
CASSLGRILSPGNTIYF
>.|.|TRBV25-1
CASSAGLNNQPQHF